This T cell receptor (beta chain) was found in a study of vaccination and CD4 T cells after COVID-19. In the study overall: Post-vaccine sampling followed dose two by a median 72 days (range 14 to 241).

V was cut by 1 base and J by 3 bases, with 9 bases left in between. The CDR3 runs to 14 residues. Germline CDR1 reads SGHTA; CDR2 reads FQGNSA. Treatment given: roughly nine-day PBMC culture with coronavirus spike peptide pools or control peptides (ViraFEST assay). ViraFEST expanded antigen-specific T cells with peptide pools, then sequenced TCRs. Negative selection separated CD4+ T cells from roughly ten-day cultures. A remark on this clonotype: What it binds is unknown.

An Oncomine TCR Beta short-read assay was used to sequence the DNA from cultured CD4+ T cells. TCRdb re-called the PCR reads with MiXCR, one entry per CDR3 protein. This table holds about 9,100 distinct CDR3 sequences, about two thirds found once. The origin of this receptor is a human donor who had recovered from COVID-19. Sequences were obtained from CD4+ T cells from blood, cultured in vitro. The chain is built from TRBV7-2 and TRBJ1-1, with D hard to call. Written as DNA, the CDR3 is TGTGCCAGCAGCTTAGATGGGTTCGACACTGAAGCTTTCTTT. The encoded protein is CASSLDGFDTEAFF.